The clone carrying this T cell receptor beta chain was seen only a few times. CDR1 SGHKS and CDR2 YYEKEE come from the germline V gene (reference sequence). J was trimmed by 0 bases and V by 4 bases; bases with no gene match: 9. The CDR3 has 17 amino acids. The sample comes from a study of control samples from healthy donors and cancer patients. Measured with immunoSEQ multiplex PCR; TCRdb has only the in-frame clones, and not every one. The data hold some 120,000 clones, with more than 85% observed a single time. J is TRBJ1-2 and V is TRBV5-5; 10 bases agree with TRBD1. Sequencing was carried out using PBMCs. The TCR sequence derives from a man aged 50 to 59 with head and neck cancer. Here the CDR3 reads CASSLGQGVISNYGYTF. DNA of the CDR3: TGTGCCAGCAGCCTTGGACAGGGGGTGATCTCTAACTATGGCTACACCTTC.